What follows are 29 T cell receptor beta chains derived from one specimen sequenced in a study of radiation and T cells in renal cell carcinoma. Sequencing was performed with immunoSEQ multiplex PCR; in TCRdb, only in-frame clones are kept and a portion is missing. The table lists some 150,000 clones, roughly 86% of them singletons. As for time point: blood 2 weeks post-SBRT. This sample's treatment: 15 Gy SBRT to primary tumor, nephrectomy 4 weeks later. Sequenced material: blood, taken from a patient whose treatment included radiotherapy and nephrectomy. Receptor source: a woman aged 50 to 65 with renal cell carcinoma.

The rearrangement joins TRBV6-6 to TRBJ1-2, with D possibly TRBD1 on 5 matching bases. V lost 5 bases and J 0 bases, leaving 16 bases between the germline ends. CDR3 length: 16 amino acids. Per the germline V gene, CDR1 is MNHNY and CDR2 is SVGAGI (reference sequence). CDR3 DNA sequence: TGTGCCAGCAGTAGGGGTAGTAGCTCAACTAACTATGGCTACACCTTC. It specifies CASSRGSSSTNYGYTF.

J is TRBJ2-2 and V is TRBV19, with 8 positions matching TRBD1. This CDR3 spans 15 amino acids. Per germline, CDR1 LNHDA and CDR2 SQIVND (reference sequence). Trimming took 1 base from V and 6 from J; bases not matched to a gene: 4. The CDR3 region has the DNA TGTGCCAGTAGTATAGGGACAGGGTGGGCCGGGGAGCTGTTTTTT. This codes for CASSIGTGWAGELFF. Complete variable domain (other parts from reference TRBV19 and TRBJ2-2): DGGITQSPKYLFRKEGQNVTLSCEQNLNHDAMYWYRQDPGQGLRLIYYSQIVNDFQKGDIAEGYSVSREKKESFPLTVTSAQKNPTAFYLCASSIGTGWAGELFFGEGSRLTVL.

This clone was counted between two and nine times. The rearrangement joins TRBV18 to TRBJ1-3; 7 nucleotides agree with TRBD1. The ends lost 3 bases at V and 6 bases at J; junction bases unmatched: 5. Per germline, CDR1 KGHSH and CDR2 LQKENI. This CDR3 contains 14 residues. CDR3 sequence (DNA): TGTGCCAGCTCACCTAGGGACAGTGAAAACACCATATATTTT. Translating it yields CASSPRDSENTIYF. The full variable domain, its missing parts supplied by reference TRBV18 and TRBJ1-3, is NAGVMQNPRHLVRRRGQEARLRCSPMKGHSHVYWYRQLPEEGLKFMVYLQKENIIDESGMPKERFSAEFPKEGPSILRIQQVVRGDSAAYFCASSPRDSENTIYFGEGSWLTVV.

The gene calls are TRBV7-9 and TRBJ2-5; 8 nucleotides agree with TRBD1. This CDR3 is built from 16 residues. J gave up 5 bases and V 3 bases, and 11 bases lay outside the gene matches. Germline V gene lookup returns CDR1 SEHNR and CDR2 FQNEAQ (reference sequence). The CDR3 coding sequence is TGTGCCAGCAGCTTTAGAGGGGGGACAGGATCGGAGACCCAGTACTTC. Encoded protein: CASSFRGGTGSETQYF.

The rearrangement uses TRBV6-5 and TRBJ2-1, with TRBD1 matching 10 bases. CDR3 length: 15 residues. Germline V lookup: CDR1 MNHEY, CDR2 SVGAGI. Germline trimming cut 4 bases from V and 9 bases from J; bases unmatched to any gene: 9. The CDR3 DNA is TGTGCCAGCAGTTCACCGGGACAGGGGTTTCGTGAGCAGTTCTTC. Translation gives CASSSPGQGFREQFF.

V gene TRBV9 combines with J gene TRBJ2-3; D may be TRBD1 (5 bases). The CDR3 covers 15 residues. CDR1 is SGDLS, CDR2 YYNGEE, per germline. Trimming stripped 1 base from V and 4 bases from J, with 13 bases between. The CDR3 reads CASSVLPLGADTQYF. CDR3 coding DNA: TGTGCCAGCAGCGTACTGCCGCTAGGGGCAGATACGCAGTATTTT.

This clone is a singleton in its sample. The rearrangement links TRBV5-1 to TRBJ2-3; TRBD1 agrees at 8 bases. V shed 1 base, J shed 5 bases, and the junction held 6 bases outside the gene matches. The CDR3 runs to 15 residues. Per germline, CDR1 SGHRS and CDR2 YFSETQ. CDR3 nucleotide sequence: TGCGCCAGCAGCTTGCGGCAGGGGGCAGGAGATACGCAGTATTTT. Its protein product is CASSLRQGAGDTQYF.

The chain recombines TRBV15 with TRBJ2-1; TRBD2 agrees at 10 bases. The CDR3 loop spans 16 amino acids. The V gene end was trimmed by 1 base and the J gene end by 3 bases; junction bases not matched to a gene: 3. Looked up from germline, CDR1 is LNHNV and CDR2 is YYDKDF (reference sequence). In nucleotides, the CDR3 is TGTGCCACCAGCAGAGTAGCGGGGGGCGTCTACAATGAGCAGTTCTTC. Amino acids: CATSRVAGGVYNEQFF.

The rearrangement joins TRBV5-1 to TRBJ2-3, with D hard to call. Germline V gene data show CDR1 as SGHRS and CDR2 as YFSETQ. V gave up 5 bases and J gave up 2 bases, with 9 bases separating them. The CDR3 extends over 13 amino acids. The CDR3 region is CASSLGPTDTQYF. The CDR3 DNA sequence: TGCGCCAGCAGTCTAGGTCCCACAGATACGCAGTATTTT.

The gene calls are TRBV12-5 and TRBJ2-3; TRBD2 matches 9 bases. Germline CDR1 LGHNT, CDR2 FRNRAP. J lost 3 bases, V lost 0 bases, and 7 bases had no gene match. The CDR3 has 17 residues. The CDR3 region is CASGLVRGLARTDTQYF. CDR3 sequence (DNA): TGTGCTAGTGGTTTGGTACGTGGACTAGCGAGGACAGATACGCAGTATTTT.

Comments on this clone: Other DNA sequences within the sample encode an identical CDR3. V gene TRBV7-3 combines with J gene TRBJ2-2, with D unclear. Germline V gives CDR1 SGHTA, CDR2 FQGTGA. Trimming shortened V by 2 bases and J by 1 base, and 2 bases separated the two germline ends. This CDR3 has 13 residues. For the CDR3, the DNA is TGTGCCAGCAGCTTAGGGAACACCGGGGAGCTGTTTTTT. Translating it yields CASSLGNTGELFF.

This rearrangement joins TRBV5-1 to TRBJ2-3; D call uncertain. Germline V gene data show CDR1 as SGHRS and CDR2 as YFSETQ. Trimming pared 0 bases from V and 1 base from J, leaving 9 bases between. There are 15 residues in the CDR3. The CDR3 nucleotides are TGCGCCAGCAGCTTGGAGCGCCCTGGCACAGATACGCAGTATTTT. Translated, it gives CASSLERPGTDTQYF.

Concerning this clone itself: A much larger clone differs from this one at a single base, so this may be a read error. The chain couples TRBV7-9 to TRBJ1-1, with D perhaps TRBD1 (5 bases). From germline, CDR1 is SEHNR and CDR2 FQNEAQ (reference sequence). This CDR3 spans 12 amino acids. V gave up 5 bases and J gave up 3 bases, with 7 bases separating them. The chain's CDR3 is CASSRGDTEAFF. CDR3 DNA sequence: TGTGCCAGCAGCCGAGGGGACACTGAAGCTTTCTTT. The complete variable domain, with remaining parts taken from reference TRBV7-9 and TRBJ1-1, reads DTGVSQNPRHKITKRGQNVTFRCDPISEHNRLYWYRQTLGQGPEFLTYFQNEAQLEKSRLLSDRFSAERPKGSFSTLEIQRTEQGDSAMYLCASSRGDTEAFFGQGTRLTVV.

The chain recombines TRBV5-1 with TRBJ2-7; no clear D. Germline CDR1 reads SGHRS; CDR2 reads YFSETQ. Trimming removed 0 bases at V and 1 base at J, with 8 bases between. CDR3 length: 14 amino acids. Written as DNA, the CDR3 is TGCGCCAGCAGCTTGGAGGTCAGTTCCTACGAGCAGTACTTC. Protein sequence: CASSLEVSSYEQYF.

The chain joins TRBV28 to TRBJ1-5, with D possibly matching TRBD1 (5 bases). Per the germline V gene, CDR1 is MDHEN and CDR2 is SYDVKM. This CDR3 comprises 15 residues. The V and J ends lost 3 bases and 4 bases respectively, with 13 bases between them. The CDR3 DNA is TGTGCCAGCAGTTTTACTGGGGCTCTGAATCAGCCCCAGCATTTT. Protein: CASSFTGALNQPQHF.

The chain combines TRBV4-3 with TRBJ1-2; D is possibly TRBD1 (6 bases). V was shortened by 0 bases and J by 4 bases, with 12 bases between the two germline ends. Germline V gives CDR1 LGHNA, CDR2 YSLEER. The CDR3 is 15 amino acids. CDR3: CASSQDRGGGYGYTF. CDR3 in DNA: TGCGCCAGCAGCCAAGACCGAGGGGGGGGCTATGGCTACACCTTC.

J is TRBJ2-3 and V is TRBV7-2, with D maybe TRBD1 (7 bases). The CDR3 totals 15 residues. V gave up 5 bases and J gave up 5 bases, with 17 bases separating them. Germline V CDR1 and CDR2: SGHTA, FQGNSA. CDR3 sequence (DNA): TGTGCCAGCAGCCCCAGCAGGGGGGCAGGAGATACGCAGTATTTT. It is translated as CASSPSRGAGDTQYF.

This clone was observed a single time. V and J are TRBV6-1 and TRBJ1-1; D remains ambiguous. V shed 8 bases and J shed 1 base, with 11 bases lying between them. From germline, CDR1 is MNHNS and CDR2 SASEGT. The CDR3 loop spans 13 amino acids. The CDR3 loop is CASGTEPNTEAFF. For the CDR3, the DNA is TGTGCCAGCGGAACGGAACCGAACACTGAAGCTTTCTTT.

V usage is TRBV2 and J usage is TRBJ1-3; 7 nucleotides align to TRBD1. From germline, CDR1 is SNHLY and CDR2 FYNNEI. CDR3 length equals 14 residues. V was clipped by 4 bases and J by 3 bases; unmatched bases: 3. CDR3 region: CASSGQGVGNTIYF. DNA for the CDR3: TGTGCCAGCAGTGGACAGGGCGTTGGAAACACCATATATTTT.

CDR3 amino acids: CATRSGAALGNTIYF. The DNA of the CDR3 is TGTGCCACCCGATCTGGAGCGGCACTTGGAAACACCATATATTTT. The V and J genes are TRBV15 and TRBJ1-3; D unclear. This CDR3 is built from 15 residues. The germline V gene has CDR1 LNHNV and CDR2 YYDKDF (reference sequence). V gave up 8 bases and J gave up 3 bases, with 17 bases separating them.

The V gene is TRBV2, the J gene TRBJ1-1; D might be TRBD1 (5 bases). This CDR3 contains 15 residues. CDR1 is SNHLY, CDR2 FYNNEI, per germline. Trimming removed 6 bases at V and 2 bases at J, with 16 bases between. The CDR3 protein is CASRSTQTDNTEAFF. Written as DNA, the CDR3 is TGTGCCAGCAGGTCCACTCAGACAGATAACACTGAAGCTTTCTTT.

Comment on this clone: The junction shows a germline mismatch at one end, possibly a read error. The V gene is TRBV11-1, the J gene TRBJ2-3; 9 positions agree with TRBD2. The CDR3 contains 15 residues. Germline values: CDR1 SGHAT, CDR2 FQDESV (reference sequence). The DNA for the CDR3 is TGTGCCAGCAGTTTAGCGGGGGCCTACACAGATACGCAGTATTTT. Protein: CASSLAGAYTDTQYF.

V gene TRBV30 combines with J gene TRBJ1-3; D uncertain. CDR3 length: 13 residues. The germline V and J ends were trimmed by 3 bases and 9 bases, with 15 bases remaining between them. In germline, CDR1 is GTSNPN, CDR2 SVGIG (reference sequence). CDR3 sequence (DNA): TGTGCCTGGAGAGCCTTAGTTTCTGGCACCATATATTTT. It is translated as CAWRALVSGTIYF.

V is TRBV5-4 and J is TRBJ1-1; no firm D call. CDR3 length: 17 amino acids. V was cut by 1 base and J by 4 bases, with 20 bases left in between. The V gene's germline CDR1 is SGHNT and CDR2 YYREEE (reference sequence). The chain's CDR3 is CASSLLGSAPGSTEAFF. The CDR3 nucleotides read TGTGCCAGCAGCTTGCTTGGTTCGGCGCCCGGCAGCACTGAAGCTTTCTTT. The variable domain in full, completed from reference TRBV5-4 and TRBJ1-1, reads ETGVTQSPTHLIKTRGQQVTLRCSSQSGHNTVSWYQQALGQGPQFIFQYYREEENGRGNFPPRFSGLQFPNYSSELNVNALELDDSALYLCASSLLGSAPGSTEAFFGQGTRLTVV.

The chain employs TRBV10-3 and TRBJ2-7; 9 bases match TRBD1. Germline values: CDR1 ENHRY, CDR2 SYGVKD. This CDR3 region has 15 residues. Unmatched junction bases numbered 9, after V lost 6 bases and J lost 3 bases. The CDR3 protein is CAIRGPGQGDYEQYF. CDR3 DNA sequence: TGTGCCATCAGAGGCCCGGGACAGGGAGACTACGAGCAGTACTTC.

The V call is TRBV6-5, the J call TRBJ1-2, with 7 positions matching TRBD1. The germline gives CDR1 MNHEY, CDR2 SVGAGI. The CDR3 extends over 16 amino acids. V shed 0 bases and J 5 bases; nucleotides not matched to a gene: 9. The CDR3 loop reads CASSYSLVQGEYGYTF. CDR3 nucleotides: TGTGCCAGCAGTTACTCGTTGGTTCAGGGGGAATATGGCTACACCTTC.

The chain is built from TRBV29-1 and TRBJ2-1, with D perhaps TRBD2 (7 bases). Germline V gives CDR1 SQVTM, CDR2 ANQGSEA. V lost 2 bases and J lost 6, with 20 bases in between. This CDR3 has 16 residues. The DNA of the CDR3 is TGCAGCGTTGAAAGTGGATTTCGGGGGGCAATCAATGAGCAGTTCTTC. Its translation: CSVESGFRGAINEQFF.

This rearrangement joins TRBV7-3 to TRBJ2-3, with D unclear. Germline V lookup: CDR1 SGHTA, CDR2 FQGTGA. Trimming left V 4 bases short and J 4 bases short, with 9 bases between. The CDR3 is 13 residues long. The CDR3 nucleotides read TGTGCCAGCAGCTCTCGGGCGTCAGATACGCAGTATTTT. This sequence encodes CASSSRASDTQYF.

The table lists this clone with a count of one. CDR3 sequence (DNA): TGTGCCATCAGTGAAGATGGGATAGGGAACACCGGGGAGCTGTTTTTT. As protein: CAISEDGIGNTGELFF. The rearrangement uses TRBV10-3 and TRBJ2-2; D is ambiguous. The CDR3 runs to 16 residues. Trimming left V 3 bases short and J 1 base short, with 12 bases between. CDR1 ENHRY and CDR2 SYGVKD come from the germline V gene.